What follows are 13 T cell receptor beta chains derived from one specimen sequenced in a study of neurological immune-mediated disorders. TCRdb analysed the 5' RACE reads with MiXCR anew, one entry per CDR3 protein. The table has about 25,000 distinct CDR3 sequences, 13% seen once. The sequenced material came from PBMCs. These receptor sequences come from a woman in her forties with HTLV-1-associated myelopathy (HAM/TSP).

This clonotype was recorded at least ten times. The V call is TRBV12-5, the J call TRBJ2-3, with D possibly matching TRBD2 (5 bases). The CDR3 length is 12 residues. Germline V gene sequence: CDR1 LGHNT, CDR2 FRNRAP. V lost 6 bases to trimming and J lost 5 bases, with 9 bases between them. The CDR3 is CASGLRGDTQYF. CDR3 DNA sequence: TGTGCTAGTGGCCTTCGGGGAGATACGCAGTATTTT.

This clonotype was seen ten or more times. The rearrangement uses TRBV7-9 and TRBJ2-1; D call uncertain. The CDR3 is made up of 17 amino acids. The V gene's germline CDR1 is SEHNR and CDR2 FQNEAQ (reference sequence). Trimming left V 1 base short and J 1 base short, with 14 bases between. The CDR3 here is CASSLDYPVGSYNEQFF. For the CDR3, the DNA is TGTGCCAGCAGCTTAGACTACCCGGTAGGTTCCTACAATGAGCAGTTCTTC.

By sample share, this clonotype is medium-sized. The chain links TRBV4-2 to TRBJ2-2, with D perhaps assigned TRBD1 or TRBD2 (5 bases each). CDR1 is LGHNA and CDR2 is YNFKEQ in the germline V gene. The CDR3 runs to 16 residues. V dropped 4 bases and J dropped 1 base, with 13 bases sitting between them. The CDR3 region is CASSPQGTGNTGELFF. The CDR3, as DNA: TGTGCCAGCAGCCCCCAAGGGACGGGGAACACCGGGGAGCTGTTTTTT.

This clonotype was seen repeatedly, ten times or more. The chain couples TRBV5-1 to TRBJ2-3; TRBD2 is a possible D gene (6 bases). V lost 0 bases to trimming and J lost 9 bases, with 11 bases between them. The germline CDR1 and CDR2 sequences are SGHRS and YFSETQ. CDR3 size: 13 residues. CDR3 coding DNA: TGCGCCAGCAGCTTGGCCGGGCGGGAAACGCAGTATTTT. This gives the protein CASSLAGRETQYF. The entire variable domain, with the rest obtained from reference TRBV5-1 and TRBJ2-3, is as follows: KAGVTQTPRYLIKTRGQQVTLSCSPISGHRSVSWYQQTPGQGLQFLFEYFSETQRNKGNFPGRFSGRQFSNSRSEMNVSTLELGDSALYLCASSLAGRETQYFGPGTRLTVL.

This clonotype was recorded many times. The chain links TRBV6-5 to TRBJ1-6; possible D gene TRBD1, 5 bases. Trimming took off 5 bases at V and 5 bases at J, with 13 bases between the two ends. Germline CDR1 reads MNHEY; CDR2 reads SVGAGI. The CDR3 loop spans 15 amino acids. The CDR3 reads CASSPTSRDNSPLHF. DNA for the CDR3: TGTGCCAGCAGTCCCACAAGCAGGGATAATTCACCCCTCCACTTT.

This clonotype was seen at least ten times. The chain is built from TRBV18 and TRBJ1-1; D may be TRBD1 (5 bases). The V gene lost 0 bases and the J gene lost 7 bases, with 12 bases spanning the gap. CDR1 is KGHSH, CDR2 LQKENI, per germline. This CDR3 has 14 residues. The CDR3 reads CASSPPKGIVEAFF. The CDR3, as DNA: TGTGCCAGCTCACCACCGAAGGGGATCGTTGAAGCTTTCTTT.

This clonotype was seen repeatedly, ten times or more. The genes are TRBV6-1 and TRBJ2-1; 9 bases match TRBD2. J lost 9 bases, V lost 4 bases, and 10 bases had no gene match. This CDR3 is built from 15 residues. Per the germline V gene, CDR1 is MNHNS and CDR2 is SASEGT. The CDR3 is CASSGIGGGAAEQFF. The DNA for the CDR3 is TGTGCCAGCAGTGGGATCGGCGGGGGGGCCGCTGAGCAGTTCTTC.

This clonotype was seen repeatedly, ten times or more. This chain uses TRBV7-9 with TRBJ2-5; 16 bases match TRBD2. Germline V gene data show CDR1 as SEHNR and CDR2 as FQNEAQ (reference sequence). This CDR3 contains 18 residues. Losses at the gene ends were 6 bases for V and 4 bases for J; bases not matched to a gene: 11. CDR3 sequence: CASSPQGGLAGGRETQYF. CDR3 in DNA: TGTGCCAGCAGTCCCCAAGGGGGACTAGCGGGGGGGCGAGAGACCCAGTACTTC.

This rearrangement joins TRBV5-1 to TRBJ2-1; maybe TRBD1 (5 bases). V lost 3 bases, J lost 13 bases, and 20 bases lay in between. The CDR3 runs to 14 residues. Per the germline V gene, CDR1 is SGHRS and CDR2 is YFSETQ. The CDR3 spells CASSSLGLDSFQFF. Written as DNA, the CDR3 is TGCGCCAGCAGCTCTTTGGGGCTAGATAGTTTTCAGTTCTTC. Full variable domain (rest looked up from reference TRBV5-1 and TRBJ2-1): KAGVTQTPRYLIKTRGQQVTLSCSPISGHRSVSWYQQTPGQGLQFLFEYFSETQRNKGNFPGRFSGRQFSNSRSEMNVSTLELGDSALYLCASSSLGLDSFQFFGPGTRLTVL.

This clonotype was seen repeatedly, ten times or more. The chain is built from TRBV5-1 and TRBJ2-4; D unresolved. V was pared by 0 bases and J by 3 bases, with 10 bases between. The CDR3 consists of 15 residues. In germline, CDR1 is SGHRS, CDR2 YFSETQ. The CDR3 region is CASSLGGVGKNIQYF. CDR3 sequence (DNA): TGCGCCAGCAGCTTGGGTGGGGTCGGCAAAAACATTCAGTACTTC.

This clonotype was observed many times. The V gene is TRBV5-1, the J gene TRBJ2-3; D remains ambiguous. The ends were cut back, 5 bases at V and 0 bases at J, with 13 bases in the middle. The CDR3 loop spans 15 amino acids. In germline, CDR1 is SGHRS, CDR2 YFSETQ. Written as DNA, the CDR3 is TGCGCCAGCAGTGAGGCGGCAGGAAGCACAGATACGCAGTATTTT. Translated: CASSEAAGSTDTQYF.

This clonotype appeared many times. The chain employs TRBV5-6 and TRBJ2-2; D is undetermined. This CDR3 is built from 12 residues. The germline gives CDR1 SGHDT, CDR2 YYEEEE. The V end was cut by 0 bases, the J end by 9 bases, with 6 bases between. The CDR3 region is CASSLGGWELFF. CDR3 DNA sequence: TGTGCCAGCAGCTTGGGCGGTTGGGAGCTGTTTTTT.

This clonotype was counted ten times or more. The V call is TRBV20-1, the J call TRBJ1-4; unclear D gene. Trimming pared 6 bases from V and 0 bases from J, leaving 5 bases between. The germline CDR1 and CDR2 sequences are DFQATT and SNEGSKA (reference sequence). The CDR3 runs 12 residues. The DNA of the CDR3 is TGCAGTGCGGACTCAACTAATGAAAAACTGTTTTTT. It yields the protein CSADSTNEKLFF.